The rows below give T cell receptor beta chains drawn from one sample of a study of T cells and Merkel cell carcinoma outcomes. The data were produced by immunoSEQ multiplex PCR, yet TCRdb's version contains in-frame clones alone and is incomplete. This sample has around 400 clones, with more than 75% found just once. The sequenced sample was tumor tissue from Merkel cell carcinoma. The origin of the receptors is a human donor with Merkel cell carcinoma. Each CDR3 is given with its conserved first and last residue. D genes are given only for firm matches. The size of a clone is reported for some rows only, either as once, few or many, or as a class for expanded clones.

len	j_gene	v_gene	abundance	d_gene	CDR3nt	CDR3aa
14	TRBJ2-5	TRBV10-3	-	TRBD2	TGTGCCATCAGTGAGTCTCGACTAGCCGAGACCCAGTACTTC	CAISESRLAETQYF
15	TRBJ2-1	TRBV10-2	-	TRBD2	TGCGCCAGCAGTGGAGGGGCCGGGAGGGTCAATGAGCAGTTCTTC	CASSGGAGRVNEQFF
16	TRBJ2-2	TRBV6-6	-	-	TGTGCCAGCGGGGGTAACTTTGGGCGAGACACCGGGGAGCTGTTTTTT	CASGGNFGRDTGELFF
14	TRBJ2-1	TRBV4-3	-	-	TGCGCCAGCAGCCAAGATTGGGATAACAATGAGCAGTTCTTC	CASSQDWDNNEQFF
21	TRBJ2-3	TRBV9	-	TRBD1	TGTGCCAGCAGCGTAGCTACGAGACAGGGGGTTAAGCGGGACCCCACAGATACGCAGTATTTT	CASSVATRQGVKRDPTDTQYF
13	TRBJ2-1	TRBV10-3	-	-	TGTGCCATCAGTGATCCCGACTATTGGGAGCAGTTCTTC	CAISDPDYWEQFF
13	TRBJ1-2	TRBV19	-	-	TGTGCCAGTAGCCCACAACAGGGCTATGGCTACACCTTC	CASSPQQGYGYTF
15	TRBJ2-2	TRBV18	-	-	TGTGCCAGCTTATCCCTTGAGACGAACACCGGGGAGCTGTTTTTT	CASLSLETNTGELFF
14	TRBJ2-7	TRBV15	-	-	TGTGCCACCAGCAGAGACTGGTCGCCCTACGAGCAGTACTTC	CATSRDWSPYEQYF
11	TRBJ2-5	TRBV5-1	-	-	TGCGCCAGCAGCTCCCCAGGCCCCCAGTACTTC	CASSSPGPQYF
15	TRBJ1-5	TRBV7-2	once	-	TGTGCCAGCAGCGTGGCCAGGGCCGGCAATCAGCCCCAGCATTTT	CASSVARAGNQPQHF
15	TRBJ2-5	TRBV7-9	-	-	TGTGCCAGCAGCTTAGGAATAATAGTTTCGGAGACCCAGTACTTC	CASSLGIIVSETQYF
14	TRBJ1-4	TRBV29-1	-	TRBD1	TGCAGCGTTGGTGCGGACAGGGCGGGTGGCAAACTGTTTTTT	CSVGADRAGGKLFF
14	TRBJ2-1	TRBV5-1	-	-	TGCGCCAGCGGGAGAGGCGGGGAATACAATGAGCAGTTCTTC	CASGRGGEYNEQFF
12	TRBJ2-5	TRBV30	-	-	TGTGCCTGGAGTAAGGGGGGGGAGACCCAGTACTTC	CAWSKGGETQYF
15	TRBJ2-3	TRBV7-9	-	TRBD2	TGTGCCAGCAGCTTGGTGTCTAGCGGGGGGGATACGCAGTATTTT	CASSLVSSGGDTQYF
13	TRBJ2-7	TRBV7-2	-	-	TGTGCCAGCAACCCCCCGTCTAGATACGAGCAGTACTTC	CASNPPSRYEQYF
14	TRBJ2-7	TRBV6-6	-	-	TGTGCCAGCAGTACGACGGGGGGCCCCTACGAGCAGTACTTC	CASSTTGGPYEQYF
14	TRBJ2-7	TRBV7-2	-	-	TGTGCCAGCAGCTTCTACGGACCGGGCTACGAGCAGTACTTC	CASSFYGPGYEQYF
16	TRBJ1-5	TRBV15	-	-	TGTGCCACCAGCAGAGATCCAAGACAGCTTTATCAGCCCCAGCATTTT	CATSRDPRQLYQPQHF
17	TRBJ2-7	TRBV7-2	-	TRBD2	TGTGCCAGCAGCTTAGTATTATCAGCGGGAGGACCCGGGGAGCAGTACTTC	CASSLVLSAGGPGEQYF
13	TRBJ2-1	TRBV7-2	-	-	TGTGCCAGCAGCGCACCTACTAGCTATGAGCAGTTCTTC	CASSAPTSYEQFF
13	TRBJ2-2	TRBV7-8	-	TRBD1	TGTGCCAGCAGCTCCGGGACAGGAGGGGAGCTGTTTTTT	CASSSGTGGELFF
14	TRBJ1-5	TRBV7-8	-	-	TGTGCCAGCAGCCCCACAGTTCAAAATCAGCCCCAGCATTTT	CASSPTVQNQPQHF
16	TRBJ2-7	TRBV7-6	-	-	TGTGCCAGCAGCTTAGGATCAGGGGTCGGGTACTACGAGCAGTACTTC	CASSLGSGVGYYEQYF
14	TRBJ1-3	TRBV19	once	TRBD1	TGTGCCAGTAGCCGGGACAGCTCTGGAAACATCATATATTTT	CASSRDSSGNIIYF
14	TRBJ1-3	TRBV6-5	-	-	TGTGCCAGCAGGGGCTCCAGCTCTGGAAACACCATATATTTT	CASRGSSSGNTIYF
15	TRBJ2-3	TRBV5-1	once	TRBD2	TGCGCCAGCAGAGTAGTCGGGGGGAGCACAGATACGCAGTATTTT	CASRVVGGSTDTQYF
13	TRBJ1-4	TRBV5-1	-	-	TGCGCCAGCGCCCGGGACACCAATGAAAAACTGTTTTTT	CASARDTNEKLFF
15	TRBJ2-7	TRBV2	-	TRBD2	TGTGCCAGCAGTGGACTAGCGGGAGGAGCGCCCTGGCAGTACTTC	CASSGLAGGAPWQYF
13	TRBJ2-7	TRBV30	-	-	TGTGCCTGGAGTGTGATTCCGGACACAGCGCAGTACTTC	CAWSVIPDTAQYF
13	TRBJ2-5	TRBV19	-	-	TGTGCCAGTAGTCAGGGACTGGAAGAGACCCAGTACTTC	CASSQGLEETQYF
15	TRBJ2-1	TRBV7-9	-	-	TGTGCCAGCAGCTTAGGCCAGGGCTTACACAATGAGCAGTTCTTC	CASSLGQGLHNEQFF
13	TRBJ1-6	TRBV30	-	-	TGTGCCTGGAAGGGGGGGCCTAATTCACCCCTCCACTTT	CAWKGGPNSPLHF
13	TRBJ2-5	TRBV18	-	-	TGTGCCAGCTCACCATACGGGGAAGAGACCCAGTACTTC	CASSPYGEETQYF
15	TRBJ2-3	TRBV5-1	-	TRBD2	TGCGCCAGCAGCTTAACTAGCGGGACCACAGATACGCAGTATTTT	CASSLTSGTTDTQYF
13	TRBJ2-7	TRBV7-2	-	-	TGTGCCAGCAGCCCCCCCTCCTCCTACGAGCAGTACTTC	CASSPPSSYEQYF
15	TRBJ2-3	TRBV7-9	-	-	TGTGCCAGCAGCTTAGCAGGGGCCTGGGCAGATACGCAGTATTTT	CASSLAGAWADTQYF
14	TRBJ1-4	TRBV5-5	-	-	TGTGCCAGCAGCTTGCGTGCAACTAATGAAAAACTGTTTTTT	CASSLRATNEKLFF
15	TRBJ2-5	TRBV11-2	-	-	TGTGCCAGCAGCTTGGCCGGGACCTGGGAAGAAACCCAGTACTTC	CASSLAGTWEETQYF
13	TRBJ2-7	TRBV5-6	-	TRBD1	TGTGCCAGCAGCTCGGGACAGTCCTACGAGCAGTACTTC	CASSSGQSYEQYF
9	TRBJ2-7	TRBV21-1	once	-	TGTGCCAGCAGAACAATGGGGAACTTC	CASRTMGNF
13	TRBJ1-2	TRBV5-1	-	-	TGCGCCAGCAGCTTGGAGGGGATAGGAGGCTACACCTTC	CASSLEGIGGYTF
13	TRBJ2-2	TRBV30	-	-	TGTGCCTGGACCCGTGGGGCGACCGGGGAGCTGTTTTTT	CAWTRGATGELFF
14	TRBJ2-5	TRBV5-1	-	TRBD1	TGCGCCAGCAGCTTACAGGGGGCAAGGGAGACCCAGTACTTC	CASSLQGARETQYF
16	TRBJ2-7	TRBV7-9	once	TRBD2	TGTGCCAGCAGCTCACATAGCGGGAGGGCCCCCTACGAGCAGTACTTC	CASSSHSGRAPYEQYF
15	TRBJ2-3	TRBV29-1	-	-	TGCAGCGCGGTCCCCCTGACAGGAGGCACAGATACGCAGTATTTT	CSAVPLTGGTDTQYF
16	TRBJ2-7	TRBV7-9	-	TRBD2	TGTGCCAGCAGCGCAGGACTAGCGCGCACATCCTACGAGCAGTACTTC	CASSAGLARTSYEQYF
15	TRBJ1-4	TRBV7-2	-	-	TGTGCCAGCAGCTCCTTGGGGCTGATTAATGAAAAACTGTTTTTT	CASSSLGLINEKLFF
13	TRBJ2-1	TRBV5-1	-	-	TGCGCCAGCAGCTCAAACCGGGGGAATGAGCAGTTCTTC	CASSSNRGNEQFF
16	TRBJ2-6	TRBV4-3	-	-	TGCGCCAGCAGCCTACAGGGTTACTCTGGGGCCAACGTCCTGACTTTC	CASSLQGYSGANVLTF
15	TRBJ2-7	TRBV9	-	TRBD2	TGTGCCAGCAGCGTAGGGGCGGGACTAGCGTACGAGCAGTACTTC	CASSVGAGLAYEQYF
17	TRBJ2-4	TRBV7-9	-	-	TGTGCCAGCAGCTTGCCGCTGCAGGGTGATACCAAAAACATTCAGTACTTC	CASSLPLQGDTKNIQYF
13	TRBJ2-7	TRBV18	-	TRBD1	TGTGCCAGCTCACCCGACAGGGGCGCGGAGCAGTACTTC	CASSPDRGAEQYF